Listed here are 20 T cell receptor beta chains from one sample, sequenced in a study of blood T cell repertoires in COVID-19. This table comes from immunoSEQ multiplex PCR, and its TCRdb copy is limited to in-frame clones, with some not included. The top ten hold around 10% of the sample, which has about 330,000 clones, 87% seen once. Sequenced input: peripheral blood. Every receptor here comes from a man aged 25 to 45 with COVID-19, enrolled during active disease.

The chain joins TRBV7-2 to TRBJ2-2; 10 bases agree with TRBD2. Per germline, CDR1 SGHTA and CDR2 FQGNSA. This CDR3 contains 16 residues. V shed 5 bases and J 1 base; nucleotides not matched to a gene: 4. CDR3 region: CASSPRTSGNTGELFF. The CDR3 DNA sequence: TGTGCCAGCAGCCCCCGGACTAGCGGGAACACCGGGGAGCTGTTTTTT.

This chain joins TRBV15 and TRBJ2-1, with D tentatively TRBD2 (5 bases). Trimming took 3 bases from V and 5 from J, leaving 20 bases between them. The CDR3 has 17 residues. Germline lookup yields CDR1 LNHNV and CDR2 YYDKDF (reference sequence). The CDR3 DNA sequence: TGTGCCACCAGCAGGAAGGTGGCGCGGGCGGCTAACAATGAGCAGTTCTTC. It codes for CATSRKVARAANNEQFF.

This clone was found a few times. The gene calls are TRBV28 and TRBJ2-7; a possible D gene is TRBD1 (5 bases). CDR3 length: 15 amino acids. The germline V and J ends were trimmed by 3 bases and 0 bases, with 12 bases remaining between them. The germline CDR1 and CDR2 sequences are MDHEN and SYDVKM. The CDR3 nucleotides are TGTGCCAGCAGTTTGGTACAGGCCTACTCCTACGAGCAGTACTTC. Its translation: CASSLVQAYSYEQYF.

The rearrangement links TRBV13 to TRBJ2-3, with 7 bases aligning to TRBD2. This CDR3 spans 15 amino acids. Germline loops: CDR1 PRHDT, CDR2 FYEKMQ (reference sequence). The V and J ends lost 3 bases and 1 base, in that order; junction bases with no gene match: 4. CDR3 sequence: CASSLAGVGTDTQYF. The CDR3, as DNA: TGTGCCAGCAGCTTGGCGGGAGTGGGCACAGATACGCAGTATTTT.

Here the CDR3 reads CASSQGAQGYTF. The DNA of the CDR3 is TGTGCCAGCAGCCAAGGGGCCCAGGGCTACACCTTC. The V gene is TRBV3-1 (or the pseudogene TRBV3-2), the J gene TRBJ1-2; no clear D. V lost 1 base to trimming and J lost 8 bases, with 8 bases between them. This CDR3 spans 12 amino acids. Germline lookup yields CDR1 LGHDT and CDR2 YNNKEL (reference sequence).

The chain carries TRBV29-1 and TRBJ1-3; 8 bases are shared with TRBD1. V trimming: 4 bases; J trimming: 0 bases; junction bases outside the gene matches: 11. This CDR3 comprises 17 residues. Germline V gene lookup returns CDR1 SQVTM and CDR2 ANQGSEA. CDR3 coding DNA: TGCAGCGTTGCTTTTACCTCCGGGACAGGCTCTGGAAACACCATATATTTT. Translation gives CSVAFTSGTGSGNTIYF.

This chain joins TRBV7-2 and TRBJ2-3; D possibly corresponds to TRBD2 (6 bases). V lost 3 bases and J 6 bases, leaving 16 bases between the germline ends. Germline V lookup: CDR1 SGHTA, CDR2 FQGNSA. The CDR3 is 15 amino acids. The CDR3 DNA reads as TGTGCCAGCAGCTTGGAGGGCGGGCCGCTGGATACGCAGTATTTT. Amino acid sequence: CASSLEGGPLDTQYF.

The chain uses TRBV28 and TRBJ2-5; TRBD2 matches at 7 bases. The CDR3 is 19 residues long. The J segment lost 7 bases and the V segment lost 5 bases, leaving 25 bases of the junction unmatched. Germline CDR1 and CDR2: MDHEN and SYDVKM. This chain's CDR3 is CASSLSSWVGGTNLGTQYF. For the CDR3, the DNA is TGTGCCAGCAGTCTTAGTTCGTGGGTGGGAGGGACCAACTTGGGGACCCAGTACTTC.

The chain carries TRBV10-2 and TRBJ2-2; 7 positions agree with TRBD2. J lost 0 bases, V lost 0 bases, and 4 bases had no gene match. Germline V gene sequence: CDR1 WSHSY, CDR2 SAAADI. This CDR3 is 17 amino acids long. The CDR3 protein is CASSESLAVTNTGELFF. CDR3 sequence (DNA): TGCGCCAGCAGTGAGTCTCTAGCGGTCACGAACACCGGGGAGCTGTTTTTT.

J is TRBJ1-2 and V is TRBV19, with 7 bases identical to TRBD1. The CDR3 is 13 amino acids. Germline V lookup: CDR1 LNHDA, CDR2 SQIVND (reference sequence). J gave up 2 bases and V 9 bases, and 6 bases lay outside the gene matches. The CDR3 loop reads CARTTGVNYGYTF. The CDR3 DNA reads TGTGCCAGGACAACAGGGGTGAACTATGGCTACACCTTC.

DNA of the CDR3: TGCGCCAGCAGCTTGCCCCGCTCAGGAGGGGAGCTGTTTTTT. As protein: CASSLPRSGGELFF. V usage is TRBV5-1 and J usage is TRBJ2-2; D is uncertain. There are 14 residues in the CDR3. The germline V gene encodes CDR1 SGHRS and CDR2 YFSETQ. With 1 base removed from V and 8 bases from J, the gap between germline ends came to 12 bases.

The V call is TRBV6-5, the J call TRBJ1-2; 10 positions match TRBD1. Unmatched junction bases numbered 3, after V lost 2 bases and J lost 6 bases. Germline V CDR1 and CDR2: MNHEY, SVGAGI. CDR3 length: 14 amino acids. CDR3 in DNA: TGTGCCAGCAGTTACGACAGGGGGCGTGATGGCTACACCTTC. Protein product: CASSYDRGRDGYTF.

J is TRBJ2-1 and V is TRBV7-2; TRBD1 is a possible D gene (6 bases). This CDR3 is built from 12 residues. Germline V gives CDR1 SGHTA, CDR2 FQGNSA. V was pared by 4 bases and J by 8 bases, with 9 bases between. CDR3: CASSSQGYEQFF. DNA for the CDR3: TGTGCCAGCAGCTCACAGGGTTATGAGCAGTTCTTC.

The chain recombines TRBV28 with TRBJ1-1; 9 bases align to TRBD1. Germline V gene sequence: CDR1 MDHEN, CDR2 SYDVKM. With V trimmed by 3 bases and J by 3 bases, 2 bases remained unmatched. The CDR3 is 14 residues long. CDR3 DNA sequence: TGTGCCAGCAGTTTTAGGACAGGGGACACTGAAGCTTTCTTT. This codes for CASSFRTGDTEAFF.

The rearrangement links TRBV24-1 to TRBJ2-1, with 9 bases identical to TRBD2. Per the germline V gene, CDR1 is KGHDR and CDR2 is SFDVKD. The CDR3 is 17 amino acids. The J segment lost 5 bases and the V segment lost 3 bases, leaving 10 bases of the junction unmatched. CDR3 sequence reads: CATSDHRGRGGDNEQFF. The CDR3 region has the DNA TGTGCCACCAGTGATCACCGCGGGCGGGGGGGAGACAATGAGCAGTTCTTC.

CDR3 nucleotide sequence: TGTGCCAGCAGCGTAGGAGACAGGGTTTTTGAAAAACTGTTTTTT. Its translation is CASSVGDRVFEKLFF. The genes are TRBV9 and TRBJ1-4, with TRBD1 identical over 7 bases. With 0 bases clipped from V and 7 bases from J, the junction kept 6 bases outside the gene matches. Germline V gene lookup returns CDR1 SGDLS and CDR2 YYNGEE. This CDR3 spans 15 amino acids.

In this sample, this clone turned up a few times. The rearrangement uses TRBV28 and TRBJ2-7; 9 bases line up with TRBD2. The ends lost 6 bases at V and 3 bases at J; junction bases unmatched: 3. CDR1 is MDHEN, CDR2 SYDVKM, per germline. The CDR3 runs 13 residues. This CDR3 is CASSLAGDYEQYF. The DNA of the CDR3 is TGTGCCAGCAGCTTAGCGGGAGACTACGAGCAGTACTTC.

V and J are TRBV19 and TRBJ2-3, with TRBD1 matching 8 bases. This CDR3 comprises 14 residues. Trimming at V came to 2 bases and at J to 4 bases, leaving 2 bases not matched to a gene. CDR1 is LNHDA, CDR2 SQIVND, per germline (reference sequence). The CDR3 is CASSISGGADTQYF. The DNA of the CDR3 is TGTGCCAGTAGTATATCAGGGGGCGCAGATACGCAGTATTTT.

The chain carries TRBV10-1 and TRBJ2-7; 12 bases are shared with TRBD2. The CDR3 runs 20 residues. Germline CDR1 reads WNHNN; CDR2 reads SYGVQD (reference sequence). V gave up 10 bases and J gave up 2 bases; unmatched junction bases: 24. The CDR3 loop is CATQHPSNLTSGGHTYEQYF. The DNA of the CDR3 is TGCGCCACCCAACATCCCTCAAACTTGACTAGCGGGGGCCACACCTACGAGCAGTACTTC.

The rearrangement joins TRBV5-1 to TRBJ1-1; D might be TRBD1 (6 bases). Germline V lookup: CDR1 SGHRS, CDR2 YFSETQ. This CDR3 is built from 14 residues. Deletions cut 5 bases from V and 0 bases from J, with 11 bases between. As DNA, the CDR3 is TGCGCCAGCAGTACCGGGACATTGAACACTGAAGCTTTCTTT. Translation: CASSTGTLNTEAFF.